This T cell receptor beta chain appears in the sequencing data of a study of memory CD4+ T cells and cytomegalovirus serostatus. Study-wide context: Healthy Belgian adult donors included nine or ten CMV-positive and some 24 CMV-negative people.

Germline V gene lookup returns CDR1 SEHNR and CDR2 FQNEAQ (reference sequence). The CDR3 has 15 amino acids. V was pared by 1 base and J by 3 bases, with 9 bases between. Using immunoSEQ multiplex PCR, the repertoire was profiled, and TCRdb retains in-frame clones only, with some absent. The top ten clones hold roughly 2.6% of a sample with about 75,000 clones, 78% of them seen once. The sort gate was single viable CD3+CD4+CD8-CD45RO+ cells for memory CD4+ T cells. Specimen: memory CD4+ T cells from blood. The chain employs TRBV7-9 and TRBJ1-4; unclear D gene. The receptor was derived from an adult in good health and CMV-seropositive. CDR3 nucleotide sequence: TGTGCCAGCAGCTTAGGCAGTCAGGCTAATGAAAAACTGTTTTTT. Protein product: CASSLGSQANEKLFF.